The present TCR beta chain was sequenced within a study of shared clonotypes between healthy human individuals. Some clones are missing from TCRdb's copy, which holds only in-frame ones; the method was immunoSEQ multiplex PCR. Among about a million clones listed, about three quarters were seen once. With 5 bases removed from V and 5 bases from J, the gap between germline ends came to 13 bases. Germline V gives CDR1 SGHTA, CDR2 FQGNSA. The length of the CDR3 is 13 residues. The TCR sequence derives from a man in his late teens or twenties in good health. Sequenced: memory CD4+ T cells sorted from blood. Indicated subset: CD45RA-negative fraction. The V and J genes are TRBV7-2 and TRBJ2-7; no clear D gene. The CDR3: CASSTRKVNEQYF. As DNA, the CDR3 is TGTGCCAGCAGCACCCGGAAGGTCAACGAGCAGTACTTC.